This TCR beta chain derives from a study of blood T cell repertoires in COVID-19. About the research overall: The United States, Italy and Spain were the sources of the acute and convalescent COVID-19 samples. T cells, B-cell-depleted T cells, or PBMCs provided the cDNA or gDNA that served as material.

Assay used: immunoSEQ multiplex PCR; TCRdb lists only in-frame clones, some missing. Among some 290,000 clones listed, 88% were seen once. Those enrolled in Seattle joined during active infection and were followed longitudinally afterward. Looked up from germline, CDR1 is SNHLY and CDR2 is FYNNEI. Trimming stripped 5 bases from V and 9 bases from J, with 22 bases between. This CDR3 has 16 residues. The sample comprised peripheral blood. The chain joins TRBV2 to TRBJ1-4, with D perhaps matching TRBD1 (5 bases). The TCR sequence derives from a woman in her twenties or thirties with COVID-19, enrolled during active disease. The CDR3 here is CASSPRQLPGRQKLFF. In DNA form, the CDR3 reads TGTGCCAGCAGTCCTCGACAACTGCCAGGGAGGCAAAAACTGTTTTTT.